The 5 T cell receptor beta chains in this list originate from one sample, sequenced in a study of shared clonotypes between healthy human individuals. The data were produced by immunoSEQ multiplex PCR, yet TCRdb's version contains in-frame clones alone and is incomplete. Of 200,000 to 250,000 clones listed, approximately 65% are singletons. Sequencing input: memory CD4+ T cells sorted from blood. The subset denotes: CD45RA-negative fraction. These receptors all come from a man younger than 45 in good health.

The chain combines TRBV7-2 with TRBJ2-7; tentative D call: TRBD1 (6 bases). This CDR3 is 12 amino acids long. The germline V gene has CDR1 SGHTA and CDR2 FQGNSA. V lost 4 bases and J 7 bases, leaving 11 bases between the germline ends. The CDR3 sequence is CASSWGRTEQYF. The CDR3 nucleotides read TGTGCCAGCAGCTGGGGGCGGACTGAGCAGTACTTC. The full variable domain, in which reference TRBV7-2 and TRBJ2-7 provide the parts outside the CDR3, is GAGVSQSPSNKVTEKGKDVELRCDPISGHTALYWYRQSLGQGLEFLIYFQGNSAPDKSGLPSDRFSAERTGGSVSTLTIQRTQQEDSAVYLCASSWGRTEQYFGPGTRLTVT.

This rearrangement joins TRBV7-9 to TRBJ2-5; 8 positions match TRBD1. The length of the CDR3 is 16 residues. V dropped 6 bases and J dropped 1; count of bases not matched to a gene: 10. The V gene's germline CDR1 is SEHNR and CDR2 FQNEAQ (reference sequence). CDR3 protein: CASSQGTGAPQETQYF. CDR3 in DNA: TGTGCCAGCAGTCAAGGGACAGGTGCCCCCCAAGAGACCCAGTACTTC.

The CDR3 region is CASTGTYGYTF. The CDR3 region has the DNA TGTGCCAGCACCGGAACCTATGGCTACACCTTC. The chain joins TRBV6-1 to TRBJ1-2; no reliable D call. The V and J ends lost 7 bases and 4 bases respectively, with 7 bases between them. This CDR3 spans 11 amino acids. CDR1 is MNHNS, CDR2 SASEGT, per germline.

The chain recombines TRBV7-9 with TRBJ2-7; a weak D match, TRBD2 (6 bases). Trimming stripped 3 bases from V and 2 bases from J, with 14 bases between. The germline CDR1 and CDR2 sequences are SEHNR and FQNEAQ (reference sequence). The CDR3 has 15 residues. CDR3 nucleotides: TGTGCCAGCAGCTTCGCCCGGGAGTTAACCTACGAGCAGTACTTC. It codes for CASSFARELTYEQYF.

The chain links TRBV2 to TRBJ2-2; the match to TRBD2 covers 12 bases. Germline V gene lookup returns CDR1 SNHLY and CDR2 FYNNEI. The CDR3 contains 20 residues. Unmatched junction bases numbered 18, after V lost 4 bases and J lost 6 bases. Written as DNA, the CDR3 is TGTGCCAGCAGTGTTCCGCGGGAACGGACTAGCGGGATAAGGTCCGGGGAGCTGTTTTTT. It codes for CASSVPRERTSGIRSGELFF.